Listed below are T cell receptor beta chains from one sample, sequenced in a study of post-analysis software for immune sequencing data. TCRdb redid the calling of the PCR reads with MiXCR, one entry per CDR3 protein. The table has about 560,000 distinct CDR3 sequences, roughly two fifths seen once. The sample comprised blood. The receptors come from a girl under 18 with multiple sclerosis. CDR3s include the opening cysteine and the closing phenylalanine or tryptophan. The D gene is left open where the match is weak. The size of a clone is reported for some rows only, either as once, few or many, or as a class for expanded clones.

.	few	13	TRBJ2-4	TRBV20-1	TGCAGTGCTAGTCGGCAGGGTCAAAACATTCAGTACTTC	CSASRQGQNIQYF
.	few	14	TRBJ1-2	TRBV5-1	TGCGCCAGCAGCTTGGACCGGGGAGACTATGGCTACACCTTC	CASSLDRGDYGYTF
TRBD2	.	16	TRBJ2-5	TRBV4-2	TGTGCCAGCAGCCAAGTAGGAGCGGGAGGACAGGAGACCCAGTACTTC	CASSQVGAGGQETQYF
TRBD2	few	14	TRBJ2-7	TRBV6-6	TGTGCCAGCAGTCTTAGCGGGAGTTATAACGAGCAGTACTTC	CASSLSGSYNEQYF
.	many	13	TRBJ1-5	TRBV29-1	TGCAGCGTTGCCTCAGGTTTCAATCAGCCCCAGCATTTT	CSVASGFNQPQHF
TRBD1	.	14	TRBJ1-1	TRBV12-3/TRBV12-4	TGTGCCAGCAGGGCAGGGGGGTACCACACTGAAGCTTTCTTT	CASRAGGYHTEAFF
.	.	16	TRBJ2-7	TRBV4-1	TGCGCCAGCAGCCAACATAAGTCAGGGTCCTCCTACGAGCAGTACTTC	CASSQHKSGSSYEQYF
.	.	14	TRBJ1-1	TRBV6-1	TGTGCCAGCGCCCTGACAGGCTTGAACACTGAAGCTTTCTTT	CASALTGLNTEAFF
TRBD1	.	15	TRBJ1-5	TRBV4-1	TGCGCCAGCAGCCGCGTACAGGGGCGGAATCAGCCCCAGCATTTT	CASSRVQGRNQPQHF
.	.	12	TRBJ1-2	TRBV29-1	TGCAGCGCCCGGTGGACAGTTGGAGGCTACACCTTC	CSARWTVGGYTF
TRBD2	few	16	TRBJ2-1	TRBV24-1	TGTGCCACCAGTGACCGTAATAGCGGGAGTGGGAATGAGCAGTTCTTC	CATSDRNSGSGNEQFF
TRBD1	few	17	TRBJ2-1	TRBV5-1	TGCGCCAGCAGCCCATCCCTTACCGGGACAGGGGACAATGAGCAGTTCTTC	CASSPSLTGTGDNEQFF
TRBD2	.	15	TRBJ2-3	TRBV12-3/TRBV12-4	TGTGCCAGCAGCTCCCCCTTAACTAGCGCCGATACGCAGTATTTT	CASSSPLTSADTQYF
.	few	16	TRBJ2-7	TRBV12-3/TRBV12-4	TGTGCCAGCAGCCTCCCTGGCGTTCGCGGTTCCTACGAGCAGTACTTC	CASSLPGVRGSYEQYF
TRBD2	many	15	TRBJ2-3	TRBV6-1	TGTGCCAGCAGTGAACTAGCGGGGAGCACAGATACGCAGTATTTT	CASSELAGSTDTQYF
.	.	12	TRBJ2-5	TRBV12-3/TRBV12-4	TGTGCCTGCAGTTCTCATGGGGAGACCCAGTACTTC	CACSSHGETQYF
TRBD1	few	14	TRBJ2-7	TRBV4-1	TGCGCCAGCAGCCGCCGGGACAGAATCTACGAGCAGTACTTC	CASSRRDRIYEQYF
TRBD1	few	15	TRBJ2-1	TRBV5-5	TGTGCCAGCAGCTTGAGCCAGGGGGAGTTCAATGAGCAGTTCTTC	CASSLSQGEFNEQFF
TRBD2	.	13	TRBJ2-7	TRBV3-1	TGTGCCAGCAGCCAAGCGGGAGGGGACGAGCAGTACTTC	CASSQAGGDEQYF
TRBD2	few	13	TRBJ2-3	TRBV4-1	TGCGCCAGCAGCCAACCGGGACTAGCATTCAAGTATTTT	CASSQPGLAFKYF
.	.	14	TRBJ2-1	TRBV11-3	TGTGCCAGCAGCTTAGATGTCCAGCACAATGAGCAGTTCTTC	CASSLDVQHNEQFF
TRBD2	.	17	TRBJ2-5	TRBV7-2	TGTGCCAGCAGCTCGGGACTAGCGGGGGGGCTAGGAGAGACCCAGTACTTC	CASSSGLAGGLGETQYF
.	few	14	TRBJ1-1	TRBV29-1	TGCAGCTCCCTATCCCCGGGGGGCATTGGTGAAGCTTTCTTT	CSSLSPGGIGEAFF
.	.	16	TRBJ2-4	TRBV6-1	TGTGCCAGCATGGCTGCACTTGGGCTCGACAAAAACATTCAGTACTTC	CASMAALGLDKNIQYF
TRBD1	.	15	TRBJ1-2	TRBV28	TGTGCCAGCAGGCCTCAGGGGGCGAAGGACTATGGCTACACCTTC	CASRPQGAKDYGYTF
TRBD1	.	17	TRBJ2-3	TRBV6-6	TGTGCCAGCAGCCTATCCGGCGCGACAGGGGGCATAGATACGCAGTATTTT	CASSLSGATGGIDTQYF
.	.	13	TRBJ2-7	TRBV10-3	TGTGCCGTCAGTGAGGACTGGATTTACGAGCAGTACTTC	CAVSEDWIYEQYF
TRBD2	once	15	TRBJ2-1	TRBV7-9	TGTGCCAGCAGCACAGTCAGACTAGCGGGAAAAGAGCAGTTCTTC	CASSTVRLAGKEQFF
TRBD2	.	16	TRBJ2-7	TRBV30	TGTGCCTGGAGTGTACTGGCGGGGGGGCGAATCTACGAGCAGTACTTC	CAWSVLAGGRIYEQYF
.	few	13	TRBJ1-2	TRBV12-3/TRBV12-4	TGTGCCAGCAGTTTGTCTTGGGCGGACGGCTACACCTTC	CASSLSWADGYTF
.	few	12	TRBJ2-5	TRBV2	TGTGCCAGCAGTGAGGCAAGGGAGACCCAGTACTTC	CASSEARETQYF
.	.	14	TRBJ2-7	TRBV12-3/TRBV12-4	TGTGCCAGCGCCCTTGACATGGAATCGCACGAGCAGTACTTC	CASALDMESHEQYF
.	.	13	TRBJ2-5	TRBV29-1	TGCAGCGCCCGGGGAAGGTTCGGAGAGACCCAGTACTTC	CSARGRFGETQYF
TRBD2	.	15	TRBJ2-7	TRBV4-1	TGCGCCAGCAGCCAAGATAAGGGACTAGGCTTCGAGCAGTACTTC	CASSQDKGLGFEQYF
.	.	16	TRBJ2-1	TRBV7-8	TGTGCCAGCATCCAGGGGGGTAGCGGACCCTACAATGAGCAGTTCTTC	CASIQGGSGPYNEQFF
.	.	15	TRBJ1-6	TRBV7-9	TGTGCCAGCAGCCCGATAATCCAGGGAGATTCACCCCTCCACTTT	CASSPIIQGDSPLHF
.	.	16	TRBJ2-1	TRBV5-1	TGCGCCAGCAGCTTGGTCACGTCGGGGGCCTACAATGAGCAGTTCTTC	CASSLVTSGAYNEQFF
.	.	14	TRBJ2-3	TRBV29-1	TGCAGCGCCCCCCCGAACCCTAACACAGATACGCAGTATTTT	CSAPPNPNTDTQYF
.	.	15	TRBJ2-4	TRBV2	TGTGCCAGCAGACTGTCCACCCGGTCCCAAAACATTCAGTACTTC	CASRLSTRSQNIQYF
.	.	16	TRBJ1-1	TRBV20-1	TGCAGTGCTAGAGTAGCGGGAGGCGAGTTGTATACTGAAGCTTTCTTT	CSARVAGGELYTEAFF
.	.	12	TRBJ1-1	TRBV29-1	TGCAGCGTTGGAAACCAGTACACTGAAGCTTTCTTT	CSVGNQYTEAFF
.	.	16	TRBJ1-1	TRBV24-1	TGTGCCACCAAAATGACGAATGAACGGAAACACACTGAAGCTTTCTTT	CATKMTNERKHTEAFF
.	once	17	TRBJ2-2	TRBV6-1	TGTGCCAGCAAGACCGGGCCTATCACTCGCGGCGCCGGGGAGCTGTTTTTT	CASKTGPITRGAGELFF
.	.	15	TRBJ2-4	TRBV12-3/TRBV12-4	TGTGCCAGCAGTTTAGAGGGGCGGGGCCCAAACATTCAGTACTTC	CASSLEGRGPNIQYF
TRBD1	.	16	TRBJ2-5	TRBV6-6	TGTGCCAGCAGCCACCAGCGTAAGGGGGCGTCGAGGACCCAGTACTTC	CASSHQRKGASRTQYF
.	.	15	TRBJ1-5	TRBV5-5	TGTGCCAGCAGCTTGAGGCAGAGCAGCAATCAGCCCCAGCATTTT	CASSLRQSSNQPQHF